The rows below give T cell receptor beta chains drawn from one sample of a study of identical twins. TCRdb called the 5' RACE reads again in MiXCR, with one record for every CDR3 protein. The sample lists roughly 630,000 distinct CDR3 sequences, just over 7% occurring once. These data were likewise used in another study, on yellow fever vaccine responses in identical twins.

What was sequenced was PBMCs. The receptors stem from a woman aged 18-29 years in good health. The CDR3 runs from the conserved cysteine through the conserved F or W. The order of the fields is D gene, J gene, V gene, clone size, CDR3 DNA, CDR3 protein. A D gene is named only where the DNA matches it firmly. A row's size may be missing; if present it is once, few, many or a size class.

d_gene: NA
j_gene: TRBJ1-6
v_gene: TRBV6-5
abundance: many
CDR3nt: TGTGCCAGCAGTTACTATAGCAACTCCTATAATTCACCCCTCCACTTT
CDR3aa: CASSYYSNSYNSPLHF

d_gene: NA
j_gene: TRBJ2-1
v_gene: TRBV29-1
abundance: many
CDR3nt: TGCAGCGTTACAGAAAGCTCCTACAATGAGCAGTTCTTC
CDR3aa: CSVTESSYNEQFF

d_gene: NA
j_gene: TRBJ1-4
v_gene: TRBV11-2
abundance: few
CDR3nt: TGTGCCAGCAGCAGAGGAGGGGGGTTACCTAATGAAAAACTGTTTTTT
CDR3aa: CASSRGGGLPNEKLFF

d_gene: NA
j_gene: TRBJ2-6
v_gene: TRBV10-3
abundance: many
CDR3nt: TGTGCCATCAGTTCGGGGCCAGGGTCCCCAGGAAACACTGGGGCCAACGTCCTGACTTTC
CDR3aa: CAISSGPGSPGNTGANVLTF

d_gene: NA
j_gene: TRBJ2-3
v_gene: TRBV9
abundance: NA
CDR3nt: TGTGCCAGCGGAGACACAGATACGCAGTATTTT
CDR3aa: CASGDTDTQYF

d_gene: NA
j_gene: TRBJ2-2
v_gene: TRBV2
abundance: few
CDR3nt: TGTGCCAGCACTCCCACCGCACTAGCCGGGACCGGGGAGCTGTTTTTT
CDR3aa: CASTPTALAGTGELFF

d_gene: NA
j_gene: TRBJ2-2
v_gene: TRBV7-6
abundance: few
CDR3nt: TGTGCCAGCAGCTTACAGACCTACACCGGGGAGCTGTTTTTT
CDR3aa: CASSLQTYTGELFF

d_gene: TRBD1
j_gene: TRBJ1-1
v_gene: TRBV5-1
abundance: many
CDR3nt: TGCGCCAGCAGCTACTACAGGGGTATGAACACTGAAGCTTTCTTT
CDR3aa: CASSYYRGMNTEAFF

d_gene: NA
j_gene: TRBJ2-1
v_gene: TRBV25-1
abundance: few
CDR3nt: TGTGCCAGCAGTGAATATTTTCCGAACTCTTACAATGAGCAGTTCTTC
CDR3aa: CASSEYFPNSYNEQFF

d_gene: NA
j_gene: TRBJ2-5
v_gene: TRBV7-2
abundance: many
CDR3nt: TGTGCCAGCAGCTTAGCGACTAGAGAAGAGACCCAGTACTTC
CDR3aa: CASSLATREETQYF

d_gene: TRBD2
j_gene: TRBJ2-2
v_gene: TRBV5-1
abundance: NA
CDR3nt: TGCGCCAGCAGCCCTGCTAGCGGGAGCCCCGGGGAGCTGTTTTTT
CDR3aa: CASSPASGSPGELFF

d_gene: TRBD2
j_gene: TRBJ2-1
v_gene: TRBV5-6
abundance: few
CDR3nt: TGTGCCAGCAGCTTGTTAACGGGAGGGAGGAATGAGCAGTTCTTC
CDR3aa: CASSLLTGGRNEQFF

d_gene: TRBD2
j_gene: TRBJ2-7
v_gene: TRBV5-1
abundance: few
CDR3nt: TGCGCCAGCAGCGCAACCGGGACTAGCGGCTCCTACGAGCAGTACTTC
CDR3aa: CASSATGTSGSYEQYF

d_gene: TRBD1
j_gene: TRBJ2-7
v_gene: TRBV5-1
abundance: many
CDR3nt: TGCGCCAGCAGCGGAACAGGGGACGAGCAGTACTTC
CDR3aa: CASSGTGDEQYF

d_gene: TRBD2
j_gene: TRBJ2-5
v_gene: TRBV6-5
abundance: few
CDR3nt: TGTGCCAGCAGTTATAGGAGGAGAGGGCTAGCGGGAAAAGAGACCCAGTACTTC
CDR3aa: CASSYRRRGLAGKETQYF

d_gene: NA
j_gene: TRBJ2-1
v_gene: TRBV12-3/TRBV12-4
abundance: many
CDR3nt: TGTGCCAGCAGACCAACCGGGTCGCATATTGAGCAGTTCTTC
CDR3aa: CASRPTGSHIEQFF

d_gene: NA
j_gene: TRBJ2-2
v_gene: TRBV12-3/TRBV12-4
abundance: NA
CDR3nt: TGTGCCACAAACCGCGAAGGCCAAAACACCGGGGAGCTGTTTTTT
CDR3aa: CATNREGQNTGELFF

d_gene: TRBD2
j_gene: TRBJ2-7
v_gene: TRBV12-3/TRBV12-4
abundance: many
CDR3nt: TGTGCCAGCAGTCCTCCCCCTTATAGCGGGAGACAATACGAGCAGTACTTC
CDR3aa: CASSPPPYSGRQYEQYF

d_gene: TRBD1
j_gene: TRBJ1-2
v_gene: TRBV5-1
abundance: NA
CDR3nt: TGCGCCAGCAGCTTCTCTCCGGGACAGAATGGCTACACCTTC
CDR3aa: CASSFSPGQNGYTF

d_gene: NA
j_gene: TRBJ1-2
v_gene: TRBV3-1
abundance: many
CDR3nt: TGTGCCAGCAGCCAAGGCCTAGGGCCTCCGGGTGGCTACACCTTC
CDR3aa: CASSQGLGPPGGYTF

d_gene: NA
j_gene: TRBJ1-4
v_gene: TRBV10-2
abundance: few
CDR3nt: TGCGCCAGCAGTTATGCAACTAATGAAAAACTGTTTTTT
CDR3aa: CASSYATNEKLFF

d_gene: TRBD1
j_gene: TRBJ2-1
v_gene: TRBV6-1
abundance: NA
CDR3nt: TGTGCCAGCAGGGAGGACAGGGGAAACAATGAGCAGTTCTTC
CDR3aa: CASREDRGNNEQFF

d_gene: NA
j_gene: TRBJ2-5
v_gene: TRBV7-7
abundance: NA
CDR3nt: TGTGCCAGCAGCCCAATTGGGACCCGCGGGGAGACCCAGTACTTC
CDR3aa: CASSPIGTRGETQYF

d_gene: NA
j_gene: TRBJ1-6
v_gene: TRBV5-5
abundance: NA
CDR3nt: TGTGCCAGCAGCGGATCGACGGTCGATAATTCACCCCTCCACTTT
CDR3aa: CASSGSTVDNSPLHF

d_gene: NA
j_gene: TRBJ2-7
v_gene: TRBV5-1
abundance: NA
CDR3nt: TGCGCCAGCAGCTTGAGGGAACTTGGCGAGCAGTACTTC
CDR3aa: CASSLRELGEQYF

d_gene: NA
j_gene: TRBJ1-1
v_gene: TRBV2
abundance: NA
CDR3nt: TGTGCCAGCAGGCTTACAGTAACCGCTGAAGCTTTCTTT
CDR3aa: CASRLTVTAEAFF

d_gene: NA
j_gene: TRBJ1-1
v_gene: TRBV6-2/TRBV6-3
abundance: many
CDR3nt: TGTGCCAGCAGCCCCAACCTGGGTAGGGAAGCTTTCTTT
CDR3aa: CASSPNLGREAFF

d_gene: NA
j_gene: TRBJ2-2
v_gene: TRBV3-1
abundance: many
CDR3nt: TGTGCCAGCAGCCAAGAAAGATTAACCGGGACAAACACCGGGGAGCTGTTTTTT
CDR3aa: CASSQERLTGTNTGELFF

d_gene: TRBD2
j_gene: TRBJ2-2
v_gene: TRBV28
abundance: many
CDR3nt: TGTGCCAGCATAGCGGGTTACTTAAAGAGGGAGCTGTTTTTT
CDR3aa: CASIAGYLKRELFF

d_gene: NA
j_gene: TRBJ2-1
v_gene: TRBV6-1
abundance: few
CDR3nt: TGTGCCACCAAGGGAAGGGGGCCTGGAGGACTAGACGGTGAGCAGTTCTTC
CDR3aa: CATKGRGPGGLDGEQFF